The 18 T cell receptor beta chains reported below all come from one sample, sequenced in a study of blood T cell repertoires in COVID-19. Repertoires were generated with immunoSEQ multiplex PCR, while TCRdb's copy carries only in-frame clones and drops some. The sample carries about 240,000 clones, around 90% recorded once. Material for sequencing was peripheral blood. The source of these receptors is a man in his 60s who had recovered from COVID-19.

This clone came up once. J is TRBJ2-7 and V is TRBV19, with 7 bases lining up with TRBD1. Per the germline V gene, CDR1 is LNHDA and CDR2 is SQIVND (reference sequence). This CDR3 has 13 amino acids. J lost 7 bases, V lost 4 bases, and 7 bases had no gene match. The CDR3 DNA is TGTGCCAGTAGTACCCACAGGGGTGGGGAGCAGTACGTC. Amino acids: CASSTHRGGEQYV.

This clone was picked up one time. The CDR3 loop reads CASRDSPVVFF. Written as DNA, the CDR3 is TGTGCCAGCAGAGACAGCCCCGTCGTGTTTTTT. V is TRBV12-3 or TRBV12-4 and J is TRBJ2-2; D possibly corresponds to TRBD1 (5 bases). The CDR3 has 11 residues. V lost 6 bases and J lost 15, with 14 bases in between.

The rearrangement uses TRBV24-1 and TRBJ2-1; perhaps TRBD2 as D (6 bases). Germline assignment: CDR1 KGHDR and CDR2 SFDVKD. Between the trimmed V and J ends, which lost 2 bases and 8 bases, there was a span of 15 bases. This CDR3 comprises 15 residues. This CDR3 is CATSDSLQGGDEQFF. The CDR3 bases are TGTGCCACCAGTGATTCGCTCCAGGGAGGCGATGAGCAGTTCTTC.

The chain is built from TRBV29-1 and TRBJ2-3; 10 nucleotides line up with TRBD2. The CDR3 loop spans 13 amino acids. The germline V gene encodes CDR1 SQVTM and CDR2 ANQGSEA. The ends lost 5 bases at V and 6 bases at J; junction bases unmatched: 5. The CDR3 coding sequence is TGCAGCGTTAATAGCGGGGGGAGTGATACGCAGTATTTT. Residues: CSVNSGGSDTQYF.

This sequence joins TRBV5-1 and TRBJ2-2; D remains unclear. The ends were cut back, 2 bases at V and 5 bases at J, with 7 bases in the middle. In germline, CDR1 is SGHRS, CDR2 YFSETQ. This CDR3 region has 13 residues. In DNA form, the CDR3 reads TGCGCCAGCAGCTTATCCCCAACCGGGGAGCTGTTTTTT. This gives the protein CASSLSPTGELFF. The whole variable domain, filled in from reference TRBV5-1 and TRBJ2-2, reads KAGVTQTPRYLIKTRGQQVTLSCSPISGHRSVSWYQQTPGQGLQFLFEYFSETQRNKGNFPGRFSGRQFSNSRSEMNVSTLELGDSALYLCASSLSPTGELFFGEGSRLTVL.

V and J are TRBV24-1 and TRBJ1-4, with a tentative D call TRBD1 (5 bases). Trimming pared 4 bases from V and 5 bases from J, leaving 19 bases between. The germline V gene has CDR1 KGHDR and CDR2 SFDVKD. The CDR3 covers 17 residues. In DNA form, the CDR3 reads TGTGCCACCAGTGACCCGCGGGGGGGATCAGGGAATGAAAAACTGTTTTTT. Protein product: CATSDPRGGSGNEKLFF.

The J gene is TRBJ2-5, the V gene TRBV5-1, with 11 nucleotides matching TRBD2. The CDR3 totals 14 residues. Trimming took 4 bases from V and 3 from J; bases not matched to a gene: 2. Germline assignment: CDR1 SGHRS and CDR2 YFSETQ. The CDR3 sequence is CASSGTSGKETQYF. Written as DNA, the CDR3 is TGCGCCAGCAGCGGGACTAGCGGTAAAGAGACCCAGTACTTC.

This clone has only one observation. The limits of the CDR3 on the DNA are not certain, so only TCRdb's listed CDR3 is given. The CDR3 spells CSVGQGAGEFF. This chain links TRBV29-1 with TRBJ2-1; no check of the table's D call, TRBD1, against the DNA was made. Germline V gives CDR1 SQVTM, CDR2 ANQGSEA. The CDR3 has 11 residues if both end residues are counted.

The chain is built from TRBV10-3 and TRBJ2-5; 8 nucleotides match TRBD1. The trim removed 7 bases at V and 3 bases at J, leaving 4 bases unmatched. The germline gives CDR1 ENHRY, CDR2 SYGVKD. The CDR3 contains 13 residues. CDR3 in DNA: TGTGCCATCACAGGGGGCCTCGAAGAGACCCAGTACTTC. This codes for CAITGGLEETQYF.

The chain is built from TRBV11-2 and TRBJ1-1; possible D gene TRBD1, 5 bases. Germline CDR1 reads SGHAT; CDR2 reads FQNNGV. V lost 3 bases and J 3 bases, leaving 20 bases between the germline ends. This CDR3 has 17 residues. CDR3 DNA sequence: TGTGCCAGCAGCTTCCGCGGGGGGAGTAGTGGGGACACTGAAGCTTTCTTT. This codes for CASSFRGGSSGDTEAFF.

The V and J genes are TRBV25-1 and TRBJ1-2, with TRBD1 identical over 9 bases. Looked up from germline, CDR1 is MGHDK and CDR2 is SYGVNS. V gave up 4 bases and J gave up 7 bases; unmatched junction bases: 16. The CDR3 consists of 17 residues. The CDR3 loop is CASSVSGTGRKSGGYTF. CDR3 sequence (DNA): TGTGCCAGCAGTGTATCCGGGACAGGGCGCAAATCGGGTGGCTACACCTTC.

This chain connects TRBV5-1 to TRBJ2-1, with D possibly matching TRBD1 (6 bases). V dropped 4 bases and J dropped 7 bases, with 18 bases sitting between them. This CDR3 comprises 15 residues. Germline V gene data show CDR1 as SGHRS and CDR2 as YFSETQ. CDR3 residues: CASSDSSGVFNEQFF. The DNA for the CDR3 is TGCGCCAGCAGCGATAGTTCAGGGGTTTTTAATGAGCAGTTCTTC.

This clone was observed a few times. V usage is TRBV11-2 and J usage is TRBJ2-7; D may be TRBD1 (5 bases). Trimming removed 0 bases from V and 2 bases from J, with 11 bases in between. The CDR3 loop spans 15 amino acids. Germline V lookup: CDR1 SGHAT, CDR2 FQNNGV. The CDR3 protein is CASSLDTAGPYEQYF. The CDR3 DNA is TGTGCCAGCAGCTTAGATACGGCAGGGCCCTACGAGCAGTACTTC.

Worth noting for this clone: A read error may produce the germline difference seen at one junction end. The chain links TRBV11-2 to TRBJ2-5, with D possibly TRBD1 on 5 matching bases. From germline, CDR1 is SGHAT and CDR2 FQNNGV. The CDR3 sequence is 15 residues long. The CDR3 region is CASSLEQAPQEAQYF. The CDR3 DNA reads TGTGCCAGCAGCTTAGAACAGGCTCCCCAAGAGGCCCAGTACTTC.

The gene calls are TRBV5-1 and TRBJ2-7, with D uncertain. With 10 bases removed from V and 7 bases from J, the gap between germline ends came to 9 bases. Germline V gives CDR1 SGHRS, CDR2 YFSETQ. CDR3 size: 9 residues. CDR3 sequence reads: CAGTGEQYV. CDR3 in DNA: TGCGCCGGTACTGGTGAGCAGTACGTC.

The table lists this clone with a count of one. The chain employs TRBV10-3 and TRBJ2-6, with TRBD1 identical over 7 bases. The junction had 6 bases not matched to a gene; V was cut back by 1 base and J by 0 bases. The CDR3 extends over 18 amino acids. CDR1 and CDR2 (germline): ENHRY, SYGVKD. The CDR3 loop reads CAISEWDSRHSGANVLTF. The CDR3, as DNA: TGTGCCATCAGTGAGTGGGACAGCAGGCACTCTGGGGCCAACGTCCTGACTTTC.

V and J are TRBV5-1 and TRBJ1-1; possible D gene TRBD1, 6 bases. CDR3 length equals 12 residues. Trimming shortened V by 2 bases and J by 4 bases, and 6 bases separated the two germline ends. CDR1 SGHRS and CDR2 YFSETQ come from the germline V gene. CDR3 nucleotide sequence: TGCGCCAGCAGCTTCAGGGGCACTGAAGCTTTCTTT. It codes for CASSFRGTEAFF.

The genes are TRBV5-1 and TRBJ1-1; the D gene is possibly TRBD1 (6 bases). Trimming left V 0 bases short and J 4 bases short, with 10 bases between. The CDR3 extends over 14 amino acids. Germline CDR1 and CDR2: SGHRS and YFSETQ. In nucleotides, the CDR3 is TGCGCCAGCAGCTTGGGTGAACAGGGCACTGAAGCTTTCTTT. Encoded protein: CASSLGEQGTEAFF.